This T cell receptor (beta chain) was captured by sequencing in a study of CD8+CD57+ T cells in acquired aplastic anemia. Profiling that covered TCR beta VDJ and CDR3 relied on genomic DNA as its template. TCRdb reprocessed the reads with MiXCR, giving one entry per CDR3 protein. The table has about 160,000 distinct CDR3 sequences, 65% to 75% seen once. The V segment lost 2 bases and the J segment 2 bases; nucleotides outside the gene matches: 3. The CDR3 sequence is 15 residues long. Sequencing was done on patients that had shown CD8+CD57+ cell expansion by flow cytometry. The receptor comes from a human donor with aplastic anemia. The rearrangement uses TRBV12-3 or TRBV12-4 and TRBJ2-3; TRBD2 agrees at 8 bases. Sequencing used sorted CD4+, CD8+, or CD8+CD57+ T cells (not recorded which) from PBMCs. CDR3 loop: CASSLLAGLTDTQYF. The CDR3 nucleotides are TGTGCCAGCAGTTTACTAGCGGGCCTCACAGATACGCAGTATTTT.